Below are 19 T cell receptor beta chains sequenced from a single sample in a study of cytomegalovirus exposure and HLA in healthy donors. The PCR employed 60 Vbeta primers together with 13 Jbeta primers. TCRdb keeps only in-frame clones here, not all; method: immunoSEQ multiplex PCR. The sample has approximately 150,000 clones, more than 70% seen once. The sequenced material came from PBMCs. These receptors were taken from a man aged 40-55 years in good health and CMV-seronegative.

This clone was observed a handful of times. V and J are TRBV5-1 and TRBJ1-6; 9 positions agree with TRBD1. The length of the CDR3 is 15 residues. The V gene's germline CDR1 is SGHRS and CDR2 YFSETQ. Trimming took 4 bases from V and 12 from J; bases not matched to a gene: 11. The CDR3: CASSRGTGMTGPLHF. DNA for the CDR3: TGCGCCAGCAGCCGCGGGACAGGGATGACGGGACCCCTCCACTTT.

V and J are TRBV7-9 and TRBJ2-7; 9 positions agree with TRBD1. The junction had 5 bases not matched to a gene; V was cut back by 3 bases and J by 2 bases. Germline V gene sequence: CDR1 SEHNR, CDR2 FQNEAQ (reference sequence). This CDR3 has 15 residues. The CDR3 region is CASSFSRQGAYEQYF. The CDR3 DNA is TGTGCCAGCAGCTTTTCCAGACAGGGGGCCTACGAGCAGTACTTC.

This clone was seen more than once but under ten times. V is TRBV10-3 and J is TRBJ2-7, with unresolved D. CDR3 length: 12 amino acids. V was pared by 4 bases and J by 6 bases, with 10 bases between. CDR1 and CDR2 (germline): ENHRY, SYGVKD. The CDR3 is CAISGRSLEQYF. The CDR3 coding sequence is TGTGCCATCAGTGGGCGGAGCCTCGAGCAGTACTTC.

The chain uses TRBV5-5 and TRBJ1-5; no clear D. Germline CDR1 and CDR2: SGHKS and YYEKEE (reference sequence). This CDR3 comprises 13 residues. Trimming took 4 bases from V and 4 from J, leaving 9 bases between them. CDR3 coding DNA: TGTGCCAGCAGCCTAGACGCAAATCAGCCCCAGCATTTT. Amino acids: CASSLDANQPQHF.

This CDR3 reads CASTRAGDTQYF. CDR3 sequence (DNA): TGTGCCAGCACGAGGGCAGGCGATACGCAGTATTTT. This chain joins TRBV5-5 and TRBJ2-3, with D possibly being TRBD2 (5 bases). The CDR3 has 12 amino acids. The germline CDR1 and CDR2 sequences are SGHKS and YYEKEE (reference sequence). The ends were cut back, 6 bases at V and 6 bases at J, with 11 bases in the middle.

V gene TRBV6-5 combines with J gene TRBJ1-1; perhaps TRBD1 as D (5 bases). V was clipped by 6 bases and J by 4 bases, with 15 bases between them. CDR1 MNHEY and CDR2 SVGAGI come from the germline V gene. CDR3 size: 14 residues. This chain's CDR3 is CASRIQVQLTEAFF. Written as DNA, the CDR3 is TGTGCCAGCAGAATACAGGTACAACTCACTGAAGCTTTCTTT.

Of note for this clone: Other DNA sequences of this sample code for an identical CDR3. The chain recombines TRBV9 with TRBJ2-3, with 12 bases aligning to TRBD2. V shed 0 bases, J shed 5 bases, and the junction held 4 bases outside the gene matches. The CDR3 sequence is 16 residues long. The germline CDR1 and CDR2 sequences are SGDLS and YYNGEE. The CDR3: CASSVASGGAGDTQYF. The CDR3 DNA is TGTGCCAGCAGCGTAGCTAGCGGGGGGGCCGGAGATACGCAGTATTTT.

This clone was counted only a few times. V and J are TRBV5-1 and TRBJ1-3; D gene ambiguous. Germline CDR1 and CDR2: SGHRS and YFSETQ. The CDR3 length is 16 residues. V shed 0 bases and J shed 3 bases, with 13 bases lying between them. The CDR3 protein is CASSLAGPRFGNTIYF. The CDR3 nucleotides read TGCGCCAGCAGCTTGGCCGGTCCGCGCTTTGGAAACACCATATATTTT.

This sequence joins TRBV19 and TRBJ1-2, with a weak D call TRBD1 (5 bases). Germline V lookup: CDR1 LNHDA, CDR2 SQIVND (reference sequence). The CDR3 totals 13 residues. Trimming removed 7 bases at V and 2 bases at J, with 11 bases between. The DNA of the CDR3 is TGTGCCAGTAAGGAGACAGCCAACTATGGCTACACCTTC. Protein: CASKETANYGYTF.

The chain combines TRBV7-2 with TRBJ2-5, with D maybe TRBD2 (6 bases). V was pared by 5 bases and J by 4 bases, with 11 bases between. CDR3 size: 13 residues. Germline V lookup: CDR1 SGHTA, CDR2 FQGNSA. The CDR3 protein is CASSPTGAETQYF. DNA of the CDR3: TGTGCCAGCAGCCCGACGGGAGCAGAGACCCAGTACTTC.

The chain carries TRBV6-5 and TRBJ2-3; 8 bases are shared with TRBD2. The CDR3 has 16 amino acids. With V trimmed by 2 bases and J by 5 bases, 9 bases remained unmatched. Germline V CDR1 and CDR2: MNHEY, SVGAGI. CDR3 sequence (DNA): TGTGCCAGCAGTTACGAGGCCGACGGGGGGGTAGATACGCAGTATTTT. It is translated as CASSYEADGGVDTQYF.

The rearrangement links TRBV6-5 to TRBJ2-6, with TRBD1 as a possible D gene (6 bases). V was cut by 3 bases and J by 1 base, with 10 bases left in between. Germline CDR1 is MNHEY and CDR2 is SVGAGI. The CDR3 runs 16 residues. In DNA form, the CDR3 reads TGTGCCAGCAGTTATTACACAGGGTCTGGGGCCAACGTCCTGACTTTC. It encodes CASSYYTGSGANVLTF.

The chain links TRBV4-1 to TRBJ2-7; TRBD2 is a possible D gene (6 bases). Trimming left V 3 bases short and J 5 bases short, with 20 bases between. This CDR3 has 16 amino acids. The germline V gene encodes CDR1 MGHRA and CDR2 YSYEKL. CDR3 amino acids: CASSQAPGLHLDEQYF. The CDR3 nucleotides are TGCGCCAGCAGCCAGGCCCCGGGACTCCATTTGGACGAGCAGTACTTC.

J is TRBJ1-4 and V is TRBV12-5; D is uncertain. This CDR3 has 15 residues. V was clipped by 3 bases and J by 1 base, with 9 bases between them. Germline CDR1 reads LGHNT; CDR2 reads FRNRAP. DNA for the CDR3: TGTGCTAGTGGTTTTTCAGCGATAACTAATGAAAAACTGTTTTTT. Translation gives CASGFSAITNEKLFF.

The V call is TRBV2, the J call TRBJ2-2; 11 nucleotides agree with TRBD1. This CDR3 spans 16 amino acids. Germline CDR1 and CDR2: SNHLY and FYNNEI. V was pared by 10 bases and J by 3 bases, with 10 bases of the junction left unmatched. The chain's CDR3 is CATTRTGGIHTGELFF. As DNA, the CDR3 is TGTGCCACTACTAGGACAGGGGGCATTCACACCGGGGAGCTGTTTTTT.

The chain combines TRBV5-6 with TRBJ1-2; 9 bases match TRBD1. J lost 8 bases, V lost 1 base, and 9 bases had no gene match. The germline gives CDR1 SGHDT, CDR2 YYEEEE. The CDR3 consists of 15 residues. The CDR3, as DNA: TGTGCCAGCAGCTTGATCGGGACAGGGTCGATGGGCTACACCTTC. Translation: CASSLIGTGSMGYTF.

The gene calls are TRBV2 and TRBJ2-3, with 8 bases matching TRBD2. J lost 4 bases, V lost 4 bases, and 7 bases had no gene match. Germline lookup yields CDR1 SNHLY and CDR2 FYNNEI. The CDR3 sequence is 15 residues long. The CDR3 protein is CASSGSSGVADTQYF. In DNA form, the CDR3 reads TGTGCCAGCAGTGGTAGTAGCGGGGTAGCAGATACGCAGTATTTT.

J is TRBJ1-2 and V is TRBV4-1; TRBD1 aligns across 9 bases. Germline CDR1 MGHRA, CDR2 YSYEKL. V shed 2 bases, J shed 0 bases, and the junction held 4 bases outside the gene matches. The CDR3 runs to 16 residues. CDR3 sequence reads: CASSQPGTGTNYGYTF. CDR3 DNA: TGCGCCAGCAGCCAACCTGGGACAGGGACTAACTATGGCTACACCTTC.

The chain is built from TRBV11-2 and TRBJ2-2, with 11 bases lining up with TRBD2. The CDR3 spans 16 residues. Germline lookup yields CDR1 SGHAT and CDR2 FQNNGV. V gave up 4 bases and J gave up 7 bases; unmatched junction bases: 8. CDR3 in amino acids: CASSSLAGGPLGELFF. CDR3 DNA: TGTGCCAGCAGCTCCCTAGCGGGGGGCCCCCTCGGGGAGCTGTTTTTT.